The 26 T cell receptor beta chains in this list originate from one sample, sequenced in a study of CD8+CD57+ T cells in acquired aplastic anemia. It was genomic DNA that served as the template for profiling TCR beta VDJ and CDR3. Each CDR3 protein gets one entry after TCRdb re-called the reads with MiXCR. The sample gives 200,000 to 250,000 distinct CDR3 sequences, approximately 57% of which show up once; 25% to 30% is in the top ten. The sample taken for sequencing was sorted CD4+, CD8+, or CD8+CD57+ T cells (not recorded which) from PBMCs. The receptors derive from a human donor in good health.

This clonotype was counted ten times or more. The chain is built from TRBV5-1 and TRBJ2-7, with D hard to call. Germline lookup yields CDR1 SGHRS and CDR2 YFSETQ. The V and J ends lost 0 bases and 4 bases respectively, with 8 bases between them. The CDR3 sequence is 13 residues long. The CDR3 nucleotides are TGCGCCAGCAGCTTGGAAGGCAGGTACGAGCAGTACTTC. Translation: CASSLEGRYEQYF. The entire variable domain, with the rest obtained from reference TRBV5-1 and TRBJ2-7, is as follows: KAGVTQTPRYLIKTRGQQVTLSCSPISGHRSVSWYQQTPGQGLQFLFEYFSETQRNKGNFPGRFSGRQFSNSRSEMNVSTLELGDSALYLCASSLEGRYEQYFGPGTRLTVT.

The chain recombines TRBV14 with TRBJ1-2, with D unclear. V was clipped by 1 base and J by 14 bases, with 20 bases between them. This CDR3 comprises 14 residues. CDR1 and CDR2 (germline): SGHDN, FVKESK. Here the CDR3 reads CASSQVAFLHGHTF. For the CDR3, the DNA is TGTGCCAGCAGCCAAGTAGCCTTTCTACATGGCCATACCTTC.

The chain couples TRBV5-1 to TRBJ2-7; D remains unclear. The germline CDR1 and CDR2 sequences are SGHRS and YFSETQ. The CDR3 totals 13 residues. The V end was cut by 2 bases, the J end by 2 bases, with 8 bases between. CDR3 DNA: TGCGCCAGCAGCTTCGGGCCAACCTACGAGCAGTACTTC. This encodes CASSFGPTYEQYF.

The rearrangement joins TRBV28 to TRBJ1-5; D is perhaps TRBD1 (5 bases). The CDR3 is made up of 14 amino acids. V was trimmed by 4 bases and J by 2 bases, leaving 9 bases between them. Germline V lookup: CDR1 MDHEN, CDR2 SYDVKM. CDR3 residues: CASSSRVGNQPQHF. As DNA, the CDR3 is TGTGCCAGCAGTTCCAGGGTCGGCAATCAGCCCCAGCATTTT. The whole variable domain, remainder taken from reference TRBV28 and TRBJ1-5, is DVKVTQSSRYLVKRTGEKVFLECVQDMDHENMFWYRQDPGLGLRLIYFSYDVKMKEKGDIPEGYSVSREKKERFSLILESASTNQTSMYLCASSSRVGNQPQHFGDGTRLSIL.

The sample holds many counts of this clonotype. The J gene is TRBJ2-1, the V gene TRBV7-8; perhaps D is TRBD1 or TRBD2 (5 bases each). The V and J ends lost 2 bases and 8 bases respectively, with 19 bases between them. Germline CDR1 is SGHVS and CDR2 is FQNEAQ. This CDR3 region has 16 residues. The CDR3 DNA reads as TGTGCCAGCAGCTTAAGGAGGCAGGGTAATTTGGATGAGCAGTTCTTC. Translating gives CASSLRRQGNLDEQFF. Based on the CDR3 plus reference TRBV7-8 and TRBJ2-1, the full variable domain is GAGVSQSPRYKVAKRGQDVALRCDPISGHVSLFWYQQALGQGPEFLTYFQNEAQLDKSGLPSDRFFAERPEGSVSTLKIQRTQQEDSAVYLCASSLRRQGNLDEQFFGPGTRLTVL.

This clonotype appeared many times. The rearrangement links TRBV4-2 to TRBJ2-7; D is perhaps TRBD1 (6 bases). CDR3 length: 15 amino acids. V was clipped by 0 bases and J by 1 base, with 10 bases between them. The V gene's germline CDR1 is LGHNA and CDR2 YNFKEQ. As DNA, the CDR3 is TGTGCCAGCAGCCAAGAAGACGGACAGTCCTACGAGCAGTACTTC. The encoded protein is CASSQEDGQSYEQYF.

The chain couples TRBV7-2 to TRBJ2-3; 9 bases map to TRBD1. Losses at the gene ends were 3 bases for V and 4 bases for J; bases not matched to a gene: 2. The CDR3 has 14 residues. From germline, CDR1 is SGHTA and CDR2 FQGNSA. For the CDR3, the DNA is TGTGCCAGCAGCTTTCGACAGGGGGCAGATACGCAGTATTTT. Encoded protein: CASSFRQGADTQYF.

CDR3 sequence: CASSIDGGRYGYTF. CDR3 sequence (DNA): TGTGCCAGTAGTATAGACGGGGGACGTTATGGCTACACCTTC. The chain uses TRBV19 and TRBJ1-2, with D maybe TRBD1 (5 bases). This CDR3 has 14 residues. V dropped 0 bases and J dropped 5 bases, with 10 bases sitting between them. Germline CDR1 reads LNHDA; CDR2 reads SQIVND (reference sequence).

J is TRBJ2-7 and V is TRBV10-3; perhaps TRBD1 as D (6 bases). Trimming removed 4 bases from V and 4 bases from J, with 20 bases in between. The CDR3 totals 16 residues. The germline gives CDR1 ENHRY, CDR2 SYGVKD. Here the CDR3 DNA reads TGTGCCATCAGTGGGGGTGGGGGCGACCCTGCTTACGAGCAGTACTTC. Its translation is CAISGGGGDPAYEQYF.

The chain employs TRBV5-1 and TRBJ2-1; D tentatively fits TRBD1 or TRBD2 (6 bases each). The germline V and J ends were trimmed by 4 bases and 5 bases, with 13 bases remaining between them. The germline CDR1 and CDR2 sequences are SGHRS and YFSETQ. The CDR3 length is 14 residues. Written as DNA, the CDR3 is TGCGCCAGCAGCGAGGGGGGAGATCACAATGAGCAGTTCTTC. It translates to CASSEGGDHNEQFF.

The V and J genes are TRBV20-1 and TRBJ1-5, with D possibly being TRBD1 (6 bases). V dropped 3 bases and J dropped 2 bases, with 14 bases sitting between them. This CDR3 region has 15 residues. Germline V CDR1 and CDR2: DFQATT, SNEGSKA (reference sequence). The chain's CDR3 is CSASSGVEGNQPQHF. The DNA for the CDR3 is TGCAGTGCTAGTTCAGGGGTGGAAGGCAATCAGCCCCAGCATTTT.

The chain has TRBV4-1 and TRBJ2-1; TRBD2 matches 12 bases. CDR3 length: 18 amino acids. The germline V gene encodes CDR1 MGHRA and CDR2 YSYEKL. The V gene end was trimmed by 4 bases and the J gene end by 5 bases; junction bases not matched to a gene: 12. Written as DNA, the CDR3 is TGCGCCAGCAGCCGTATACTAGCGGGAGGCCCTTTGAACAATGAGCAGTTCTTC. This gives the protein CASSRILAGGPLNNEQFF.

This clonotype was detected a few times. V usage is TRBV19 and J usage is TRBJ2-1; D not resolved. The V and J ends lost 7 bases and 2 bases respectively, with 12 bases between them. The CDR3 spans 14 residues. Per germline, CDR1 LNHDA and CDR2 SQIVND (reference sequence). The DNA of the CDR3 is TGTGCCAGTACCTCCCCTCGGACCTACAATGAGCAGTTCTTC. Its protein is CASTSPRTYNEQFF.

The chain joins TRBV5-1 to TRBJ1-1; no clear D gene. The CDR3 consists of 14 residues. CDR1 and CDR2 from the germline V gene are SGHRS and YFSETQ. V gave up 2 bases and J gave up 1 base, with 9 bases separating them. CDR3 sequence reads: CASSFHTPNTEAFF. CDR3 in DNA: TGCGCCAGCAGCTTCCATACTCCGAACACTGAAGCTTTCTTT.

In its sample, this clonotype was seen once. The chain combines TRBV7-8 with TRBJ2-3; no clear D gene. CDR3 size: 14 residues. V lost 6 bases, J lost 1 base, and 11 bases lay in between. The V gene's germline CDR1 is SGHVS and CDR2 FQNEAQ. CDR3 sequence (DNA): TGTGCCAGCAGTTCGGTTACCGGCACAGATACGCAGTATTTT. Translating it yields CASSSVTGTDTQYF. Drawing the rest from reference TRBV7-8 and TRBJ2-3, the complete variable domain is GAGVSQSPRYKVAKRGQDVALRCDPISGHVSLFWYQQALGQGPEFLTYFQNEAQLDKSGLPSDRFFAERPEGSVSTLKIQRTQQEDSAVYLCASSSVTGTDTQYFGPGTRLTVL.

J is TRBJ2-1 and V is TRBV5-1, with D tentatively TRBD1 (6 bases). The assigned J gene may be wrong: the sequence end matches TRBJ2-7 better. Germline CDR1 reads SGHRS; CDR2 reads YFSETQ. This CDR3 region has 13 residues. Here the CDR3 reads CASSFQGGYEQYF. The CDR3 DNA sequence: TGCGCCAGCAGCTTTCAAGGGGGCTACGAGCAGTACTTC.

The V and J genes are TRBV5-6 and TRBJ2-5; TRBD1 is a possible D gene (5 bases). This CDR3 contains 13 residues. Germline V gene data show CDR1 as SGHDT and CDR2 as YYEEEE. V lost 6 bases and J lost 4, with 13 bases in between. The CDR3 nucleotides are TGTGCCAGCAACTTAAGGGGCTCAGAGACCCAGTACTTC. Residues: CASNLRGSETQYF.

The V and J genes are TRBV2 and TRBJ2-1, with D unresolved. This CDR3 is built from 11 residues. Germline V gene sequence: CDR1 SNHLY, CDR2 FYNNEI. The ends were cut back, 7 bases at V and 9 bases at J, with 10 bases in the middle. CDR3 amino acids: CASNVHPEQFF. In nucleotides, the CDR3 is TGTGCCAGCAACGTTCACCCTGAGCAGTTCTTC.

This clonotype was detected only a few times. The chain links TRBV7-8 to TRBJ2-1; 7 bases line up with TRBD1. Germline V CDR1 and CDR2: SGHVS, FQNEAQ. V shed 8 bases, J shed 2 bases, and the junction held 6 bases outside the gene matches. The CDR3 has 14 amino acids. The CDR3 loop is CASLLGGAYNEQFF. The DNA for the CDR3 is TGTGCCAGCTTATTAGGGGGCGCCTACAATGAGCAGTTCTTC. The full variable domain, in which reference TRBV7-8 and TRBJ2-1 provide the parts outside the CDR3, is GAGVSQSPRYKVAKRGQDVALRCDPISGHVSLFWYQQALGQGPEFLTYFQNEAQLDKSGLPSDRFFAERPEGSVSTLKIQRTQQEDSAVYLCASLLGGAYNEQFFGPGTRLTVL.

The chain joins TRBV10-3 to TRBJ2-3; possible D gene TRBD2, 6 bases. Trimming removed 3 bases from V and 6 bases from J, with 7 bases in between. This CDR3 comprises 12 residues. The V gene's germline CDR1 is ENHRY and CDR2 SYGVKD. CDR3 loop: CAISERGDTQYF. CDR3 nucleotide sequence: TGTGCCATCAGTGAACGGGGGGATACGCAGTATTTT.

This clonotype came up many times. DNA of the CDR3: TGTGCCAGCAGTTTTTTAGCGGGAAACTCCTACGAGCAGTACTTC. Its protein is CASSFLAGNSYEQYF. V usage is TRBV27 and J usage is TRBJ2-7, with 8 bases matching TRBD2. Trimming cost V 3 bases and J 0 bases; bases outside gene matches: 4. The V gene's germline CDR1 is MNHEY and CDR2 SMNVEV (reference sequence). The CDR3 is 15 residues long.

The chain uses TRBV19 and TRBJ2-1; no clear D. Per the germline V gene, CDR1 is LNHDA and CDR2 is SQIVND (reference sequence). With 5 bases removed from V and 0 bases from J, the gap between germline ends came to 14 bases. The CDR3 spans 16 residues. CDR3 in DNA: TGTGCCAGTAGTCACACAAGCGTCGACTCCTACAATGAGCAGTTCTTC. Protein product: CASSHTSVDSYNEQFF.

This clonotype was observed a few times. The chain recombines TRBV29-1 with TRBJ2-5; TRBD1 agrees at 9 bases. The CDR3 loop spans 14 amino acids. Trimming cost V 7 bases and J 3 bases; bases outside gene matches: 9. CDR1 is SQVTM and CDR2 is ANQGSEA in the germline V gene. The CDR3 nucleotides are TGCAGCGGCACTCGGGGGACAGGGAAAGAGACCCAGTACTTC. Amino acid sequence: CSGTRGTGKETQYF.

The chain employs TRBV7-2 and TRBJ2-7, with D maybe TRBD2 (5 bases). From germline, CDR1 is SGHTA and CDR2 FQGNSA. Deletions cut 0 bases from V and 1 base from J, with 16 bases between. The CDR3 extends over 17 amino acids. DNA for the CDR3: TGTGCCAGCAGCTTAGCGCTTACGCGGGCACCTTCCTACGAGCAGTACTTC. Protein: CASSLALTRAPSYEQYF.

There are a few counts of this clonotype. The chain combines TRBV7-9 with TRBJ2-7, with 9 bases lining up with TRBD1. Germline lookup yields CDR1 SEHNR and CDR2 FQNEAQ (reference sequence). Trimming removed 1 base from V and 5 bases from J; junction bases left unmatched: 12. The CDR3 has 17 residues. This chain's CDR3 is CASSLGFFVRQGDEQYF. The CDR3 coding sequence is TGTGCCAGCAGCTTAGGGTTTTTCGTCCGACAGGGGGACGAGCAGTACTTC.

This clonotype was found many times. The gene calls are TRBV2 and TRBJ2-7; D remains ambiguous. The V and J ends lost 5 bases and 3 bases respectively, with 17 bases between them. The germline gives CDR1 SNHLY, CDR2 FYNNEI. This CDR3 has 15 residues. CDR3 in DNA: TGTGCCAGCAGTCCAAATAGGTCCAGATACTACGAGCAGTACTTC. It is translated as CASSPNRSRYYEQYF.